This record looks at one T cell receptor beta chain sequence and its context. Its target antigen remains unknown. Qualities for individual bases were not recorded, and no much larger clone is one base off. The data belong to a study of OX40 agonist ivuxolimab in advanced cancers. Describing the broader study: Ivuxolimab, which targeted the costimulatory receptor OX40 (CD134), was an agonistic, fully human IgG2 monoclonal antibody. Prior anti-PD-1, anti-PD-L1 or anti-CTLA-4 therapy was permitted, and checkpoint inhibitors had been received by approximately 39% of dose-escalation patients. The point of sequencing TCRbeta in the periphery was to test whether ivuxolimab changed TCR sequence diversity and drove clonal T-cell expansion. Of the roughly 50 dose-escalation patients, hepatocellular carcinoma was present in about 19, melanoma in some 15, renal cell carcinoma in 9 and head and neck cancer in 9. Partial responses occurred in three dose-escalation patients, of whom one had hepatocellular carcinoma and two had cutaneous melanoma. The paper describes the monotherapy dose-escalation part (N of about 54 patients) of the phase I trial of ivuxolimab. Intravenous ivuxolimab was administered to patients every 2 weeks at six dose levels: 0.01, 0.1, 0.3, 1.5, 3 and 10 mg/kg. In the dose-escalation cohort, approximately 82% of patients were male, and the mean age was approximately 64 years, with a range of about 23 to 85. Overall study results and their limits: Which antigens the clonally expanded peripheral T cells were specific for was not determined. After ivuxolimab, more expanded clones were found on average in CD8+ T cells than in CD4+ T cells. Partial responders in the 0.1-3.0 mg/kg groups had among the lowest normalized peripheral clonal expansion, especially among CD8+ T cells. At doses of 0.1 to 3.0 mg/kg, clonal expansion of both CD4+ and CD8+ blood T cells was observed from baseline to week 6. Low levels of normalized T-cell clonal expansion were also seen in some patients who did not respond.

For sequencing of the TCRbeta CDR3 region, genomic DNA was extracted from the sorted cells. The immunoSEQ Assay was used for sequencing of TCRbeta CDR3 regions. TCRdb re-hosts the immuneACCESS table, in-frame sequences only. Its copies lack some clones; in the studies checked, an unresolved V gene accounts for under half of them, and the cause for the rest is not known. The sample table contains about 45,000 clones; only one count was recorded for about nine tenths of them. Jointly, the top ten make up around 20% of the sample. The germline V gene (reference sequence) gives CDR1 as MNHEY and CDR2 as SMNVEV. From the cysteine up to the phenylalanine, the CDR3 has a length of 14 residues. Only the CDR3 DNA stays, 42 bases, in frame from base 1. The V end loses 5 bases and the J end loses 0 bases, and a stretch of 7 bases separates them. The trial excluded patients who had a history of autoimmune disease or who were on systemic immunosuppression. Peripheral blood for TCR sequencing was collected from all dose cohorts at baseline, on cycle 4 day 1, and on cycle 7 day 1. Samples were obtained from an open-label, multicenter, first-in-human phase I dose-escalation trial of ivuxolimab. Adults with locally advanced or metastatic melanoma, renal cell carcinoma, hepatocellular carcinoma or head and neck squamous cell carcinoma were enrolled in the trial. Before TCR sequencing, CD4+ T cells and CD8+ T cells were sorted from peripheral blood as separate populations.

Sequencing used CD4+ or CD8+ T cells sorted from blood, obtained in a trial of the OX40 agonist ivuxolimab. The sequence came from an adult with an advanced solid tumor such as melanoma, head and neck, liver or kidney cancer. This chain is built from TRBV27 and TRBJ2-2, and perhaps TRBD1 as D gene, on 6 matching bases. The CDR3 protein is CASSPGANTGELFF. Read as DNA, the sequence is TGTGCCAGCAGTCCAGGGGCGAACACCGGGGAGCTGTTTTTT.